This TCR beta chain was documented in a study of graft-versus-host responses after intestinal transplantation. Study at large: Once they had received anti-thymocyte globulin induction, all recipients took tacrolimus and steroids for about 3 years.

With V trimmed by 5 bases and J by 4 bases, 17 bases remained unmatched. The CDR3 sequence is 19 residues long. Germline V gene data show CDR1 as SGHTA and CDR2 as FQGTGA. Sequencing used immunoSEQ multiplex PCR; TCRdb keeps in-frame clones, though not all of them. The sample shows about 130,000 clones, 80% to 95% of them seen only once. On this clone itself: Its antigen is currently unknown.

Findings and limits, study-wide: Recipient marrow showed GvH clones, some seen first in ileum or blood. Peak levels of circulating GvH clones tracked with early post-transplant HvG declines.

The V and J genes are TRBV7-3 and TRBJ2-2; 9 bases are a match to TRBD2. The sample in question was unstimulated CD4+ T cells sorted from spleen or lymph node cells, obtained before intestinal transplant. This clonotype originated in a human donor who received an intestinal transplant. The CDR3 bases are TGTGCCAGCAGCCCAATCCGGCCGCTAGCGGGAAATCGCACCGGGGAGCTGTTTTTT. Amino acid sequence: CASSPIRPLAGNRTGELFF. Complete variable domain (other parts from reference TRBV7-3 and TRBJ2-2): GAGVSQTPSNKVTEKGKYVELRCDPISGHTALYWYRQSLGQGPEFLIYFQGTGAADDSGLPNDRFFAVRPEGSVSTLKIQRTERGDSAVYLCASSPIRPLAGNRTGELFFGEGSRLTVL.